This TCR beta chain is drawn from a study of blood T cell repertoires in COVID-19. Background on the study: Sources were T cells, B-cell-depleted T cells, or PBMCs; the material itself was cDNA or gDNA.

J was trimmed by 0 bases and V by 5 bases; bases with no gene match: 12. Per germline, CDR1 LNHDA and CDR2 SQIVND (reference sequence). This CDR3 is built from 17 residues. This clone was detected a few times. The method was immunoSEQ multiplex PCR; TCRdb's version includes in-frame clones alone and lacks a portion of them. The sample shows 80,000 or so clones, about 85% of them seen only once. The sequence was obtained from a man aged 60 to 75 with COVID-19, enrolled during active disease. The sample was peripheral blood. The genes are TRBV19 and TRBJ1-2, with 7 bases lining up with TRBD1. The CDR3: CASSEPGQLLANYGYTF. CDR3 coding DNA: TGTGCCAGTAGTGAACCGGGACAGCTACTAGCTAACTATGGCTACACCTTC.